The 30 T cell receptor beta chains below come from one sample, sequenced in a study of blood T cell repertoires in COVID-19. Some clones are missing from TCRdb's copy, which holds only in-frame ones; the method was immunoSEQ multiplex PCR. Of more than 150,000 clones listed, 85% to 90% are singletons. Material: peripheral blood. The receptors were gathered from a woman in her thirties or forties with acute or convalescent COVID-19.

The chain uses TRBV6-5 and TRBJ2-1; 7 nucleotides line up with TRBD2. J lost 5 bases, V lost 0 bases, and 7 bases had no gene match. CDR3 length equals 16 residues. Germline V gene lookup returns CDR1 MNHEY and CDR2 SVGAGI. This chain's CDR3 is CASSYSSVGGNNEQFF. As DNA, the CDR3 is TGTGCCAGCAGTTACTCGTCCGTCGGGGGGAACAATGAGCAGTTCTTC.

The chain is built from TRBV5-5 and TRBJ2-3; D not resolved. This CDR3 region has 14 residues. Trimming shortened V by 4 bases and J by 10 bases, and 19 bases separated the two germline ends. Per germline, CDR1 SGHKS and CDR2 YYEKEE (reference sequence). CDR3 sequence (DNA): TGTGCCAGCAGCCTTGCCCAGGCCGATAGGTCGCAGTATTTT. It translates to CASSLAQADRSQYF.

The chain joins TRBV11-3 to TRBJ2-3; the D is unclear. V lost 5 bases, J lost 4 bases, and 10 bases lay in between. The CDR3 has 13 residues. Per germline, CDR1 SGHNT and CDR2 YENEEA. The CDR3 DNA sequence: TGTGCCAGCAGCCCAATACTCGCAGATACGCAGTATTTT. Translating gives CASSPILADTQYF.

The rearrangement uses TRBV15 and TRBJ2-1; D unresolved. V dropped 4 bases and J dropped 6 bases, with 13 bases sitting between them. Germline-derived CDR1 and CDR2 are LNHNV and YYDKDF (reference sequence). The CDR3 spans 14 residues. CDR3 in amino acids: CATSTDLLPNEQFF. The DNA for the CDR3 is TGTGCCACCAGCACAGATCTTCTCCCCAATGAGCAGTTCTTC.

The CDR3 loop is CASSQGLAINEQYF. CDR3 coding DNA: TGTGCCAGCAGCCAAGGGCTAGCTATTAACGAGCAGTACTTC. The gene calls are TRBV3-1 (or the pseudogene TRBV3-2) and TRBJ2-7; perhaps TRBD2 as D (5 bases). V dropped 1 base and J dropped 5 bases, with 12 bases sitting between them. The CDR3 covers 14 residues. Germline V gene lookup returns CDR1 LGHDT and CDR2 YNNKEL (reference sequence).

The chain carries TRBV28 and TRBJ2-6; a possible D gene is TRBD2 (7 bases). From germline, CDR1 is MDHEN and CDR2 SYDVKM. The length of the CDR3 is 15 residues. The V gene lost 6 bases and the J gene lost 2 bases, with 11 bases spanning the gap. Here the CDR3 DNA reads TGTGCCAGCAGCGCGGGGGCGACTGGGGCCAACGTCCTGACTTTC. It codes for CASSAGATGANVLTF.

This clone was recorded only once. The CDR3 DNA sequence: TGTGCCACCTATTCGTGGGCCGAAAACATTCAGTACTTC. Its translation is CATYSWAENIQYF. The rearrangement joins TRBV27 to TRBJ2-4; D not resolved. Deletions cut 10 bases from V and 5 bases from J, with 15 bases between. CDR1 MNHEY and CDR2 SMNVEV come from the germline V gene (reference sequence). CDR3 length equals 13 residues.

The chain joins TRBV7-3 to TRBJ2-1; 7 bases map to TRBD1. Per germline, CDR1 SGHTA and CDR2 FQGTGA. This CDR3 is built from 17 residues. With V trimmed by 4 bases and J by 5 bases, 14 bases remained unmatched. The CDR3 nucleotides read TGTGCCAGCAGCTATCTCCCCAAAATAGACAGGGACAATGAGCAGTTCTTC. Translating it yields CASSYLPKIDRDNEQFF.

The V call is TRBV7-8, the J call TRBJ2-7, with D hard to call. The V gene's germline CDR1 is SGHVS and CDR2 FQNEAQ. CDR3 length: 15 amino acids. Trimming stripped 5 bases from V and 4 bases from J, with 18 bases between. CDR3 nucleotide sequence: TGTGCCAGCAGCGTCCGTAGAATATCCCCTTACGAGCAGTACTTC. It encodes CASSVRRISPYEQYF.

The rearrangement joins TRBV27 to TRBJ2-1; 8 nucleotides line up with TRBD2. The V gene's germline CDR1 is MNHEY and CDR2 SMNVEV (reference sequence). The CDR3 totals 15 residues. J lost 0 bases, V lost 8 bases, and 6 bases had no gene match. CDR3 DNA: TGTGCCAGCCGGAACAGCGGGAGCTCCTACAATGAGCAGTTCTTC. Encoded protein: CASRNSGSSYNEQFF.

The J gene is TRBJ2-2, the V gene TRBV2; weak D call: TRBD1 (5 bases). Germline loops: CDR1 SNHLY, CDR2 FYNNEI. V shed 3 bases and J shed 1 base, with 9 bases lying between them. The CDR3 sequence is 15 residues long. The CDR3 DNA sequence: TGTGCCAGCAGTGATGTACAGGTGAACACCGGGGAGCTGTTTTTT. This encodes CASSDVQVNTGELFF. The whole variable domain, remainder taken from reference TRBV2 and TRBJ2-2, is EPEVTQTPSHQVTQMGQEVILRCVPISNHLYFYWYRQILGQKVEFLVSFYNNEISEKSEIFDDQFSVERPDGSNFTLKIRSTKLEDSAMYFCASSDVQVNTGELFFGEGSRLTVL.

The V call is TRBV7-2, the J call TRBJ2-7; 7 nucleotides align to TRBD1. The junction had 4 bases not matched to a gene; V was cut back by 1 base and J by 4 bases. Per germline, CDR1 SGHTA and CDR2 FQGNSA. The CDR3 sequence is 14 residues long. DNA for the CDR3: TGTGCCAGCAGCTTAGGGACAGGTATTTACGAGCAGTACTTC. Translation gives CASSLGTGIYEQYF.

The V gene is TRBV30, the J gene TRBJ2-2, with a possible D match to TRBD1 (6 bases). This CDR3 is built from 15 residues. Germline V gene sequence: CDR1 GTSNPN, CDR2 SVGIG (reference sequence). Trimming removed 4 bases at V and 7 bases at J, with 19 bases between. CDR3 nucleotides: TGTGCCTGGACCCTCGCGGACAGAAAGGTCGGGGAGCTGTTTTTT. This codes for CAWTLADRKVGELFF.

This chain links TRBV13 with TRBJ2-3, with TRBD2 matching 11 bases. With V trimmed by 2 bases and J by 1 base, 8 bases remained unmatched. Germline V gene data show CDR1 as PRHDT and CDR2 as FYEKMQ (reference sequence). The CDR3 consists of 18 residues. The CDR3 is CASSLWLAGGGGTDTQYF. As DNA, the CDR3 is TGTGCCAGCAGCTTATGGCTAGCGGGAGGAGGGGGCACAGATACGCAGTATTTT.

The genes are TRBV7-7 and TRBJ2-7; a possible D gene is TRBD2 (5 bases). The CDR3 spans 16 residues. CDR1 is SSHAT, CDR2 FNYEAQ, per germline (reference sequence). V shed 1 base and J shed 4 bases, with 17 bases lying between them. The DNA of the CDR3 is TGTGCCAGCAGCTTAGAGCCCACCGGGAATAGGTACGAGCAGTACTTC. Translation: CASSLEPTGNRYEQYF.

V and J are TRBV14 and TRBJ2-3, with unresolved D. V was cut by 9 bases and J by 2 bases, with 9 bases left in between. Germline CDR1 SGHDN, CDR2 FVKESK. This CDR3 has 12 amino acids. The CDR3 spells CASLENTDTQYF. The CDR3 region has the DNA TGTGCCAGTTTAGAGAACACAGATACGCAGTATTTT. The variable domain in full, with the rest retrieved from reference TRBV14 and TRBJ2-3, is EAGVTQFPSHSVIEKGQTVTLRCDPISGHDNLYWYRRVMGKEIKFLLHFVKESKQDESGMPNNRFLAERTGGTYSTLKVQPAELEDSGVYFCASLENTDTQYFGPGTRLTVL.

The chain links TRBV11-3 to TRBJ1-4; D not certain. Germline CDR1 reads SGHNT; CDR2 reads YENEEA. Trimming cost V 3 bases and J 0 bases, with 8 bases left between them. The CDR3 totals 15 residues. The CDR3 reads CASSFFRATNEKLFF. In DNA form, the CDR3 reads TGTGCCAGCAGCTTTTTTCGCGCAACTAATGAAAAACTGTTTTTT.

V is TRBV10-3 and J is TRBJ2-1, with TRBD2 matching 7 bases. Germline CDR1 reads ENHRY; CDR2 reads SYGVKD. The CDR3 is made up of 15 amino acids. The J segment lost 5 bases and the V segment lost 7 bases, leaving 11 bases of the junction unmatched. For the CDR3, the DNA is TGTGCCATCACCCACGCTAGCGGATATGACAATGAGCAGTTCTTC. As protein: CAITHASGYDNEQFF.

In its sample, this clone was seen once. The rearrangement uses TRBV9 and TRBJ2-7, with 14 positions matching TRBD2. V lost 0 bases to trimming and J lost 6 bases; unmatched junction nucleotides: 8. The CDR3 covers 17 residues. The germline V gene has CDR1 SGDLS and CDR2 YYNGEE. The CDR3 loop reads CASSVAGHGTSGSEQYF. In DNA, the CDR3 is TGTGCCAGCAGCGTAGCTGGCCATGGGACTAGCGGGAGCGAGCAGTACTTC.

CDR3 protein: CASSLRGSSADTQYF. The CDR3 bases are TGTGCCAGCAGCTTGCGGGGTAGTAGTGCAGATACGCAGTATTTT. This rearrangement joins TRBV5-4 to TRBJ2-3, with TRBD2 as a possible D gene (5 bases). From germline, CDR1 is SGHNT and CDR2 YYREEE (reference sequence). CDR3 length equals 15 residues. V lost 1 base to trimming and J lost 4 bases, with 13 bases between them.

This chain joins TRBV11-1 and TRBJ2-7; 7 bases align to TRBD1. The CDR3 runs 15 residues. The V segment lost 1 base and the J segment 2 bases; nucleotides outside the gene matches: 5. In germline, CDR1 is SGHAT, CDR2 FQDESV (reference sequence). DNA of the CDR3: TGTGCCAGCAGCTTAGACAGGGGACCTACCTACGAGCAGTACTTC. It translates to CASSLDRGPTYEQYF.

This chain uses TRBV6-4 with TRBJ2-1; 11 bases map to TRBD2. The CDR3 covers 19 residues. J lost 4 bases, V lost 4 bases, and 15 bases had no gene match. The germline V gene has CDR1 MRHNA and CDR2 SNTAGT. In DNA, the CDR3 is TGTGCCAGCAGTGTGGGGCTAGCGGGGGGCACGGTAAAGTACAATGAGCAGTTCTTC. The encoded protein is CASSVGLAGGTVKYNEQFF.

The CDR3: CASIRSPRLGYNEQFF. The CDR3 DNA reads as TGTGCCAGCATCCGTTCCCCGAGACTAGGGTACAATGAGCAGTTCTTC. The chain employs TRBV2 and TRBJ2-1; tentatively, D is TRBD2 (6 bases). This CDR3 is 16 amino acids long. Germline CDR1 is SNHLY and CDR2 is FYNNEI. Trimming took 7 bases from V and 4 from J, leaving 20 bases between them. Full variable domain (missing parts from reference TRBV2 and TRBJ2-1): EPEVTQTPSHQVTQMGQEVILRCVPISNHLYFYWYRQILGQKVEFLVSFYNNEISEKSEIFDDQFSVERPDGSNFTLKIRSTKLEDSAMYFCASIRSPRLGYNEQFFGPGTRLTVL.

The chain carries TRBV14 and TRBJ2-4, with 9 bases matching TRBD1. The CDR3 is 17 amino acids. With V trimmed by 4 bases and J by 0 bases, 7 bases remained unmatched. CDR1 is SGHDN and CDR2 is FVKESK in the germline V gene. Here the CDR3 reads CASSRGTGPGAKNIQYF. CDR3 bases: TGTGCCAGCAGCCGCGGGACAGGGCCTGGAGCCAAAAACATTCAGTACTTC.

This rearrangement joins TRBV7-9 to TRBJ2-5; no reliable D call. Between the trimmed V and J ends, which lost 2 bases and 2 bases, there was a span of 12 bases. The length of the CDR3 is 15 residues. Germline V lookup: CDR1 SEHNR, CDR2 FQNEAQ (reference sequence). The chain's CDR3 is CASSLYLTEQETQYF. The DNA for the CDR3 is TGTGCCAGCAGCTTATATCTAACAGAACAAGAGACCCAGTACTTC. Using reference TRBV7-9 and TRBJ2-5 for the parts outside the CDR3, the full variable domain is DTGVSQNPRHKITKRGQNVTFRCDPISEHNRLYWYRQTLGQGPEFLTYFQNEAQLEKSRLLSDRFSAERPKGSFSTLEIQRTEQGDSAMYLCASSLYLTEQETQYFGPGTRLLVL.

The rearrangement links TRBV6-5 to TRBJ1-1; D gene uncertain. The germline V gene encodes CDR1 MNHEY and CDR2 SVGAGI. With 5 bases removed from V and 5 bases from J, the gap between germline ends came to 15 bases. The CDR3 sequence is 14 residues long. CDR3 bases: TGTGCCAGCAGTACGAAATATGGGAGAACTGAAGCTTTCTTT. Translated: CASSTKYGRTEAFF.

V usage is TRBV6-5 and J usage is TRBJ2-1; 13 bases fit TRBD2. In germline, CDR1 is MNHEY, CDR2 SVGAGI. V lost 8 bases to trimming and J lost 5 bases; unmatched junction nucleotides: 6. The CDR3 totals 15 residues. CDR3 protein: CASLRLAGGNNEQFF. For the CDR3, the DNA is TGTGCCAGCTTGAGACTAGCGGGGGGCAACAATGAGCAGTTCTTC.

The genes are TRBV10-2 and TRBJ1-1, with D hard to call. V lost 8 bases and J 2 bases, leaving 15 bases between the germline ends. Germline V gene lookup returns CDR1 WSHSY and CDR2 SAAADI. The CDR3 has 14 residues. The CDR3 region is CASVAGSTNTEAFF. The CDR3 DNA sequence: TGCGCCAGCGTTGCAGGTAGTACAAACACTGAAGCTTTCTTT.

This chain links TRBV27 with TRBJ2-7; D is possibly TRBD2 (7 bases). Trimming took 8 bases from V and 4 from J, leaving 24 bases between them. The germline V gene encodes CDR1 MNHEY and CDR2 SMNVEV (reference sequence). CDR3 length: 16 residues. In DNA form, the CDR3 reads TGTGCCAGCTCGAGGGGGATGGGTTTGGGGGGGTACGAGCAGTACTTC. It yields the protein CASSRGMGLGGYEQYF.

This chain connects TRBV12-5 to TRBJ1-1, with D possibly matching TRBD1 (5 bases). The CDR3 length is 13 residues. Germline V gene sequence: CDR1 LGHNT, CDR2 FRNRAP. With 4 bases removed from V and 6 bases from J, the gap between germline ends came to 12 bases. The CDR3 DNA follows: TGTGCTAGTGGTTCCAGTTGGGGCTCTGAAGCTTTCTTT. Translation: CASGSSWGSEAFF.